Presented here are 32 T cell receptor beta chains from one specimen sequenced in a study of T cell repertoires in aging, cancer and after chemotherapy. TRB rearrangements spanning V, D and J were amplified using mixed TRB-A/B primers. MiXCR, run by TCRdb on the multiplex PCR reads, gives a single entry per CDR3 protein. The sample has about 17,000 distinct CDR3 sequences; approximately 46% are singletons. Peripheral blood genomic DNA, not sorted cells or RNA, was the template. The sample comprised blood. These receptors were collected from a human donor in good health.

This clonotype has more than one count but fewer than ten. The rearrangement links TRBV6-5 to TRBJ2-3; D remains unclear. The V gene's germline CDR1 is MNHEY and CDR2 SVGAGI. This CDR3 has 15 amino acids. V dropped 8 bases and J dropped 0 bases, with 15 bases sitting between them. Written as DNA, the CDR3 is TGTGCCAGCGGAAGTTCGGGCCTGAGCACAGATACGCAGTATTTT. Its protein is CASGSSGLSTDTQYF.

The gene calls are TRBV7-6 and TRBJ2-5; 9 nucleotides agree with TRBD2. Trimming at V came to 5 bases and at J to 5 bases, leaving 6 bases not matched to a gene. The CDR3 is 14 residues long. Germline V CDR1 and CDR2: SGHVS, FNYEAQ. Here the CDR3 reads CASSPWTSDETQYF. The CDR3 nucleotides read TGTGCCAGCAGCCCCTGGACTAGCGACGAGACCCAGTACTTC.

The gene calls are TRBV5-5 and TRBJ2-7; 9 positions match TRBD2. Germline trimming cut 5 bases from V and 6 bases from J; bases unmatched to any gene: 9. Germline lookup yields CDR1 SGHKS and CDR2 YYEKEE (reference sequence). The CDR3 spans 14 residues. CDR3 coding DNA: TGTGCCAGCAGGTGGGGACTAGCACCTTCCGAGCAGTACTTC. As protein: CASRWGLAPSEQYF.

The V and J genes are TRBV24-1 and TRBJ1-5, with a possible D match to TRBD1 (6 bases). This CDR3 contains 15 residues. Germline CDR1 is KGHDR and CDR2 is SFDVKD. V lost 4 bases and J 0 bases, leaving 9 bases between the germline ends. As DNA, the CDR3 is TGTGCCACCAGTGAAGGACAGTATAGCAATCAGCCCCAGCATTTT. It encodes CATSEGQYSNQPQHF.

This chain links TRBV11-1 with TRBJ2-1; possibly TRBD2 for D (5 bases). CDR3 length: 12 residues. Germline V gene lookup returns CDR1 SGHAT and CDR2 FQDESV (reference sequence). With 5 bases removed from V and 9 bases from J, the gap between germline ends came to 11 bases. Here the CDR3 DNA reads TGTGCCAGCAGCATACTAGTTCTTGAGCAGTTCTTC. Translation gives CASSILVLEQFF.

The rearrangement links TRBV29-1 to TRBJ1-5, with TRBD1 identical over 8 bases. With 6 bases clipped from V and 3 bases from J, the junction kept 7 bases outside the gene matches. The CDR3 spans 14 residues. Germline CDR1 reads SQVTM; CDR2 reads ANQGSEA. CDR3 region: CSVRTGKDNQPQHF. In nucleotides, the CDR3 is TGCAGCGTCCGGACAGGGAAAGACAATCAGCCCCAGCATTTT. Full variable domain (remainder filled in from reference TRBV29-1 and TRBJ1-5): SAVISQKPSRDICQRGTSLTIQCQVDSQVTMMFWYRQQPGQSLTLIATANQGSEATYESGFVIDKFPISRPNLTFSTLTVSNMSPEDSSIYLCSVRTGKDNQPQHFGDGTRLSIL.

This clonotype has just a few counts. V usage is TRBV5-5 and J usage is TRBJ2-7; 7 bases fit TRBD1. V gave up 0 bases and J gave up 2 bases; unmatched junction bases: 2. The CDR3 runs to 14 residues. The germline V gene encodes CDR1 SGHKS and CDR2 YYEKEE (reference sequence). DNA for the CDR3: TGTGCCAGCAGCTTGGGACAGGGAGCCTACGAGCAGTACTTC. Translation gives CASSLGQGAYEQYF. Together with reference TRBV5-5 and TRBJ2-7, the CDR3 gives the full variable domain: DAGVTQSPTHLIKTRGQQVTLRCSPISGHKSVSWYQQVLGQGPQFIFQYYEKEERGRGNFPDRFSARQFPNYSSELNVNALLLGDSALYLCASSLGQGAYEQYFGPGTRLTVT.

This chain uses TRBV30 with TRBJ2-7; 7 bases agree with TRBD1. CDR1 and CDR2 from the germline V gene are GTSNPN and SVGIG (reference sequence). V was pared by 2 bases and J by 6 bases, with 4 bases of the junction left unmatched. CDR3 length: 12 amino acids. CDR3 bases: TGTGCCTGGAGTCGTACAGGGGTCGAGCAGTACTTC. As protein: CAWSRTGVEQYF. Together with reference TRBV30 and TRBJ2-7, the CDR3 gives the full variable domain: SQTIHQWPATLVQPVGSPLSLECTVEGTSNPNLYWYRQAAGRGLQLLFYSVGIGQISSEVPQNLSASRPQDRQFILSSKKLLLSDSGFYLCAWSRTGVEQYFGPGTRLTVT.

In nucleotides, the CDR3 is TGTGCCAGCAGCTCGACGACTAGCGGGAGGGAGAACACCGGGGAGCTGTTTTTT. The encoded protein is CASSSTTSGRENTGELFF. This rearrangement joins TRBV5-5 to TRBJ2-2; 14 nucleotides align to TRBD2. CDR1 is SGHKS, CDR2 YYEKEE, per germline (reference sequence). The CDR3 has 18 residues. J was trimmed by 1 base and V by 3 bases; bases with no gene match: 5.

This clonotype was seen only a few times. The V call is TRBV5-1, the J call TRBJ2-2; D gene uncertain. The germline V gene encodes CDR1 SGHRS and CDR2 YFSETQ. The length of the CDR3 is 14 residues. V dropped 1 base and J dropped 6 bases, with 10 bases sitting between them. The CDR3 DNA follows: TGCGCCAGCAGCTTGAAGGGTTCGGCCGGGGAGCTGTTTTTT. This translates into CASSLKGSAGELFF.

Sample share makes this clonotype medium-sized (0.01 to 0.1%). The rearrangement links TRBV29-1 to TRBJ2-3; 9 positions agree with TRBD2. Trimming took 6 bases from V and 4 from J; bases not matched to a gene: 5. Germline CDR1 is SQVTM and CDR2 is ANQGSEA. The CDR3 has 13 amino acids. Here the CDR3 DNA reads TGCAGCGTCGCTCTAGCGGGACCAGATACGCAGTATTTT. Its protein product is CSVALAGPDTQYF.

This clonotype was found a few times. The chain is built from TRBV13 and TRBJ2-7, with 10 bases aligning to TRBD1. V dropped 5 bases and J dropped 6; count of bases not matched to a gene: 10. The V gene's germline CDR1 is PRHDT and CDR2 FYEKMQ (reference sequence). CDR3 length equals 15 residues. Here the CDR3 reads CASSHSGTGEGEQYF. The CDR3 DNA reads TGTGCCAGCAGCCACTCCGGGACAGGGGAGGGCGAGCAGTACTTC. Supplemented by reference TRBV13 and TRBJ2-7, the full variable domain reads AAGVIQSPRHLIKEKRETATLKCYPIPRHDTVYWYQQGPGQDPQFLISFYEKMQSDKGSIPDRFSAQQFSDYHSELNMSSLELGDSALYFCASSHSGTGEGEQYFGPGTRLTVT.

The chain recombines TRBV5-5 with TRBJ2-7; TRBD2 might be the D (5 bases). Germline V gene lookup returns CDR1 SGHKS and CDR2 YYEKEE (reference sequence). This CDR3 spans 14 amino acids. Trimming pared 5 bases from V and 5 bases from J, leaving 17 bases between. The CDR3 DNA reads TGTGCCAGCAGATTGTCGGCCGGGATCGACGAGCAGTACTTC. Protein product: CASRLSAGIDEQYF.

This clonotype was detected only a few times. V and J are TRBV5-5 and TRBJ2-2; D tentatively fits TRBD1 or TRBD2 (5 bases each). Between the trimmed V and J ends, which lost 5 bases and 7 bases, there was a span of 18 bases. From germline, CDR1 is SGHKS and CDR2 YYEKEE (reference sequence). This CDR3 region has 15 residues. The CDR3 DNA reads TGTGCCAGCAGTCCGACCGGGACCCTGGTCGGGGAGCTGTTTTTT. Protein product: CASSPTGTLVGELFF.

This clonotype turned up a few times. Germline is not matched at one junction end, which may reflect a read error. CDR3: CSVEGTSFGSYEQYF. CDR3 nucleotides: TGCAGCGTCGAAGGTACTAGCTTTGGCTCCTACGAGCAGTACTTC. The V gene is TRBV29-1, the J gene TRBJ2-7; possible D gene TRBD2, 6 bases. The germline V gene has CDR1 SQVTM and CDR2 ANQGSEA. The CDR3 totals 15 residues.

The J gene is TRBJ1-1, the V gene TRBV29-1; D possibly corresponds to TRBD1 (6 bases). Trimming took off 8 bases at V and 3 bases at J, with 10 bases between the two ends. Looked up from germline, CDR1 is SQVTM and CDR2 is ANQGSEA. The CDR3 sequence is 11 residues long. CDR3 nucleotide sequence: TGCAGCACCGGACAGTACACTGAAGCTTTCTTT. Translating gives CSTGQYTEAFF.

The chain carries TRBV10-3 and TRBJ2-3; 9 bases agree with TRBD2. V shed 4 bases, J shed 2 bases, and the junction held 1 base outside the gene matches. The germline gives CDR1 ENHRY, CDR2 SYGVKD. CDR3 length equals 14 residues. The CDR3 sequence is CAISGGRDTDTQYF. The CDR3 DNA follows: TGTGCCATCAGTGGCGGGAGGGACACAGATACGCAGTATTTT.

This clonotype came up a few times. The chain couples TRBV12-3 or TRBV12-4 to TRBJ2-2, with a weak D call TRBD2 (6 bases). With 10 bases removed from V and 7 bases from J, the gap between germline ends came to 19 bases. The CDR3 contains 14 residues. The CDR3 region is CATRLTSLYGELFF. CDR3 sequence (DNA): TGTGCCACCCGTCTCACTAGCCTTTACGGGGAGCTGTTTTTT.

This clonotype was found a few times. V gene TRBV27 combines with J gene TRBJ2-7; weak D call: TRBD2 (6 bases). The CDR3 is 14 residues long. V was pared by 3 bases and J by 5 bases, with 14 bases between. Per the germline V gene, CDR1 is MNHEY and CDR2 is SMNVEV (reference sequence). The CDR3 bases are TGTGCCAGCAGTTTGAGGCTAGCGCCCCACGAGCAGTACTTC. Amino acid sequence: CASSLRLAPHEQYF.

The CDR3, as DNA: TGCAGCGTTGAAGATCGGAGACAGGGTGAAAAACTGTTTTTT. Its protein is CSVEDRRQGEKLFF. This rearrangement joins TRBV29-1 to TRBJ1-4, with TRBD1 matching 7 bases. V was clipped by 0 bases and J by 7 bases; unmatched bases: 5. Germline lookup yields CDR1 SQVTM and CDR2 ANQGSEA. The CDR3 is 14 amino acids. The whole variable domain, filled in from reference TRBV29-1 and TRBJ1-4, reads SAVISQKPSRDICQRGTSLTIQCQVDSQVTMMFWYRQQPGQSLTLIATANQGSEATYESGFVIDKFPISRPNLTFSTLTVSNMSPEDSSIYLCSVEDRRQGEKLFFGSGTQLSVL.

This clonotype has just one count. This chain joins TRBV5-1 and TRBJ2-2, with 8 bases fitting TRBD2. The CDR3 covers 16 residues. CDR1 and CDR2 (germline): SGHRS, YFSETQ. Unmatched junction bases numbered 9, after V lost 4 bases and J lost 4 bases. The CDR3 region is CASSPRGGGRTGELFF. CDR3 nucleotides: TGCGCCAGCAGCCCCCGGGGGGGGGGACGCACCGGGGAGCTGTTTTTT.

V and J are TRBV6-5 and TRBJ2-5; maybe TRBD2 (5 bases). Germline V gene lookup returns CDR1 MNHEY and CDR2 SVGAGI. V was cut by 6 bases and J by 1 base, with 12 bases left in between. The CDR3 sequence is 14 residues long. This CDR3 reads CASRKLVIQETQYF. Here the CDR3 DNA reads TGTGCCAGCAGAAAACTAGTGATCCAAGAGACCCAGTACTTC.

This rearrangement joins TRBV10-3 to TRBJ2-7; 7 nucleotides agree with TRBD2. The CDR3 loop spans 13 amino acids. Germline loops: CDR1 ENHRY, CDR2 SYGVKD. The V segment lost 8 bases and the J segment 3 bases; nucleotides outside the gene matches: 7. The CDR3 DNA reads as TGTGCCATCGGGGACGGGAGGAGCTACGAGCAGTACTTC. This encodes CAIGDGRSYEQYF.

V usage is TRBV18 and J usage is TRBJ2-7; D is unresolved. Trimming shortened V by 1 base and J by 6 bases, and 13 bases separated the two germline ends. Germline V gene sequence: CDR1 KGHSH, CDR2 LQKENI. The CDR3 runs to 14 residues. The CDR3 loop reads CASSPLTQPAEQYF. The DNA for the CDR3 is TGTGCCAGCTCACCACTGACCCAGCCGGCCGAGCAGTACTTC.

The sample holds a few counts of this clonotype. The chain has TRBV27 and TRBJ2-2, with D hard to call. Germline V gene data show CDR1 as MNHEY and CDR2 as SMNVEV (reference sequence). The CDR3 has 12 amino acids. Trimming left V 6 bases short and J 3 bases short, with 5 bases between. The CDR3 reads CASRDYTGELFF. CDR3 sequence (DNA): TGTGCCAGCAGAGACTACACCGGGGAGCTGTTTTTT.

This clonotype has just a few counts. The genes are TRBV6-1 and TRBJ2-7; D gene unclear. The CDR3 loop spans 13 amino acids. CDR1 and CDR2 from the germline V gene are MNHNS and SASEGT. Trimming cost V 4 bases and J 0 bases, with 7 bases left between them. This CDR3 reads CASSAPNSYEQYF. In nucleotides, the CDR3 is TGTGCCAGCAGTGCCCCCAACTCCTACGAGCAGTACTTC.

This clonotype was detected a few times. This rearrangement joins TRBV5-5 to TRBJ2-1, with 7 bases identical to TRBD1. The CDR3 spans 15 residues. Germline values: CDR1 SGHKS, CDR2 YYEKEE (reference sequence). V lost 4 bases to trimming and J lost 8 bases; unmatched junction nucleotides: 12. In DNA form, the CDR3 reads TGTGCCAGCAGCAGATCTCTACAGGGGTACGATGAGCAGTTCTTC. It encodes CASSRSLQGYDEQFF.

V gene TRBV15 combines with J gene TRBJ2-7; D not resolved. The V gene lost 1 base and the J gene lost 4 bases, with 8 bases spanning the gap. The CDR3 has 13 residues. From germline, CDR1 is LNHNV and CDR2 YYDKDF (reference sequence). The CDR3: CATSRGVGYEQYF. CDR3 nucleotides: TGTGCCACCAGCAGAGGAGTCGGGTACGAGCAGTACTTC.

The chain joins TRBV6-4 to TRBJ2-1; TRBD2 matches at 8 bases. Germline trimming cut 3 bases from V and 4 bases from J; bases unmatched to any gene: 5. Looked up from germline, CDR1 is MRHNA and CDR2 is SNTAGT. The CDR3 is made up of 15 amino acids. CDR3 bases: TGTGCCAGCAGTGAAGTAAGCGGGAGTTACAATGAGCAGTTCTTC. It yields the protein CASSEVSGSYNEQFF.

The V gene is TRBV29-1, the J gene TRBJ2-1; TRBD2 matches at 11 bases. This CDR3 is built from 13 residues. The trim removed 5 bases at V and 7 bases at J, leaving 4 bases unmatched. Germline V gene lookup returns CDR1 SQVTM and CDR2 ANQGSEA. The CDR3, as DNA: TGCAGCGTTAGACTAGCGGGGTGGAATGAGCAGTTCTTC. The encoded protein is CSVRLAGWNEQFF.

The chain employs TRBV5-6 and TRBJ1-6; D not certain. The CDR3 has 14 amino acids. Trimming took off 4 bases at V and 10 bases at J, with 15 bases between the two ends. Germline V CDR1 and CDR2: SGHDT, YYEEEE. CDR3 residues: CASSVEPLESPLHF. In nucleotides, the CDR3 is TGTGCCAGCAGCGTAGAGCCGTTGGAGTCACCCCTCCACTTT.

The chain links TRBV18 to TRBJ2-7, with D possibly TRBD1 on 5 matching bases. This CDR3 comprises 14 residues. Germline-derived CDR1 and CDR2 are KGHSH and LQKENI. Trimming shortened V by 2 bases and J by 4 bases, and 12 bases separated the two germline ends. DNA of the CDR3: TGTGCCAGCTCACCAGAGACAGTCGTTTACGAGCAGTACTTC. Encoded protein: CASSPETVVYEQYF. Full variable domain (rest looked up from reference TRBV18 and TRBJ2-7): NAGVMQNPRHLVRRRGQEARLRCSPMKGHSHVYWYRQLPEEGLKFMVYLQKENIIDESGMPKERFSAEFPKEGPSILRIQQVVRGDSAAYFCASSPETVVYEQYFGPGTRLTVT.